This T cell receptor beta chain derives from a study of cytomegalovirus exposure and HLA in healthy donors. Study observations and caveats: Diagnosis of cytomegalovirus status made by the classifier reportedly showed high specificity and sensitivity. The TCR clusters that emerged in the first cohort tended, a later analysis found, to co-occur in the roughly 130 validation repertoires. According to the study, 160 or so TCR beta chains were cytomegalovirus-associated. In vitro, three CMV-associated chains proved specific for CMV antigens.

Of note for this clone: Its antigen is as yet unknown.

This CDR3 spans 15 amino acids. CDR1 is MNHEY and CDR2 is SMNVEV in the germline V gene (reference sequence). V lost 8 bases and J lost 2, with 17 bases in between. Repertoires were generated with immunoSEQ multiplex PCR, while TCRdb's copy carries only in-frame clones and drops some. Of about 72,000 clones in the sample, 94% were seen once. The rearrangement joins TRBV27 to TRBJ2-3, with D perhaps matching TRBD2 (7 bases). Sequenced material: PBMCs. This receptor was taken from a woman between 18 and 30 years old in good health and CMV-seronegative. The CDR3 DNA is TGTGCCAGCGGCCGCGGGGGCGTCACCACAGATACGCAGTATTTT. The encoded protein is CASGRGGVTTDTQYF.